A selection of T cell receptor beta chains follows, all from one sample in a study of chemoradiotherapy in HPV16-positive cancers. The assay was immunoSEQ multiplex PCR, and TCRdb's table has in-frame clones only and misses some. Here the sample spans some 19,000 clones, more than 75% being singletons. The material was blood, obtained from a patient who underwent chemoradiotherapy. The receptors were sampled from a human donor with HPV-associated anogenital cancer. CDR3s include the opening cysteine and the closing phenylalanine or tryptophan. The D gene is left open where the match is weak. For some rows the clone size is stated as once, few or many, or as a class when expanded; others skip it.

j_gene: TRBJ2-4
abundance: .
v_gene: TRBV12-2
d_gene: .
CDR3nt: TGTGCAAGTCGCTTAGTAATTGAAGTGGCGGAGCTAGCCAAAAACATTCAGTACTTC
CDR3aa: CASRLVIEVAELAKNIQYF

j_gene: TRBJ2-3
abundance: .
v_gene: TRBV25-1
d_gene: .
CDR3nt: TGTGCCAGCAGTGGAGGGGTGAGCACAGATACGCAGTATTTT
CDR3aa: CASSGGVSTDTQYF

j_gene: TRBJ1-2
abundance: .
v_gene: TRBV7-9
d_gene: TRBD1
CDR3nt: TGTGCCAGCAGCCAGACGGGACAGGGGCTTGAGGTGGGCTACACCTTC
CDR3aa: CASSQTGQGLEVGYTF

j_gene: TRBJ2-7
abundance: once
v_gene: TRBV29-1
d_gene: .
CDR3nt: TGCAGCGTCTTGATCCGGTACTTC
CDR3aa: CSVLIRYF

j_gene: TRBJ1-4
abundance: .
v_gene: TRBV7-2
d_gene: .
CDR3nt: TGTGCCAGCAGCCTAGCTGGGGGGGGTGAAAAACTGTTTTTT
CDR3aa: CASSLAGGGEKLFF

j_gene: TRBJ1-1
abundance: .
v_gene: TRBV10-2
d_gene: .
CDR3nt: TGCGCCAGCAGTGAAGATTCGCGCGGCGCTTTCTTT
CDR3aa: CASSEDSRGAFF

j_gene: TRBJ2-7
abundance: .
v_gene: TRBV18
d_gene: TRBD1
CDR3nt: TGTGCCAGCTCACCTACAGGGGTCTCCTACGAGCAGTACTTC
CDR3aa: CASSPTGVSYEQYF

j_gene: TRBJ1-1
abundance: .
v_gene: TRBV6-5
d_gene: .
CDR3nt: TGTGCCAGCAGTTACTCGGTTAACAGGAAGAACACTGAAGCTTTCTTT
CDR3aa: CASSYSVNRKNTEAFF

j_gene: TRBJ2-1
abundance: .
v_gene: TRBV20-1
d_gene: .
CDR3nt: TGCAGTGCTAGACTCAATGAGCAGTTCTTC
CDR3aa: CSARLNEQFF

j_gene: TRBJ2-4
abundance: .
v_gene: TRBV4-1
d_gene: TRBD1
CDR3nt: TGCGCCAGCAGCCAAGAGGGTCCGGGACAGGGGCGAAACATTCAGTACTTC
CDR3aa: CASSQEGPGQGRNIQYF

j_gene: TRBJ2-7
abundance: .
v_gene: TRBV6-1
d_gene: .
CDR3nt: TGTGCCAGCCATGTACAGGCCCAAGGGGTCGAGCAGTACTTC
CDR3aa: CASHVQAQGVEQYF

j_gene: TRBJ2-5
abundance: .
v_gene: TRBV19
d_gene: .
CDR3nt: TGTGCCAGTAGTCGGGGGCCCGGACAAGAGACCCAGTACTTC
CDR3aa: CASSRGPGQETQYF

j_gene: TRBJ2-7
abundance: .
v_gene: TRBV18
d_gene: .
CDR3nt: TGTGCCAGCTCACGATCCGGGAACCCCTACGAGCAGTACTTC
CDR3aa: CASSRSGNPYEQYF

j_gene: TRBJ2-7
abundance: once
v_gene: TRBV28
d_gene: .
CDR3nt: TGTGCCAGCAGTTTCTCCTACGAGCAGTACTTC
CDR3aa: CASSFSYEQYF

j_gene: TRBJ1-1
abundance: .
v_gene: TRBV14
d_gene: .
CDR3nt: TGTGCCAGCAGCCAAGAGGTGAGCACTGAAGCTTTCTTT
CDR3aa: CASSQEVSTEAFF

j_gene: TRBJ1-2
abundance: .
v_gene: TRBV19
d_gene: TRBD1
CDR3nt: TGTGCCAGTAGTCCCCGGGACAGAAGCTATGGCTACACCTTC
CDR3aa: CASSPRDRSYGYTF

j_gene: TRBJ1-4
abundance: .
v_gene: TRBV7-6
d_gene: .
CDR3nt: TGTGCCAGCAGCTTAGCGATGGGTGCTGGGGAAAAACTGTTTTTT
CDR3aa: CASSLAMGAGEKLFF

j_gene: TRBJ2-7
abundance: .
v_gene: TRBV7-6
d_gene: .
CDR3nt: TGTGCCAGCAGCTTAGAGGCCCTTACCTACGAGCAGTACTTC
CDR3aa: CASSLEALTYEQYF

j_gene: TRBJ1-1
abundance: .
v_gene: TRBV7-6
d_gene: .
CDR3nt: TGTGCCAGCAGCATCAGCGAGAACACTGAAGCTTTCTTT
CDR3aa: CASSISENTEAFF

j_gene: TRBJ2-1
abundance: .
v_gene: TRBV10-3
d_gene: TRBD2
CDR3nt: TGTGCCATCAGTGAGTCGAGCCCCGGACTAGCGGTTAACAATGAGCAGTTCTTC
CDR3aa: CAISESSPGLAVNNEQFF

j_gene: TRBJ2-7
abundance: .
v_gene: TRBV5-6
d_gene: .
CDR3nt: TGTGCCAGCAGCTTACCGCCTGGGGGGGAGCAGTACTTC
CDR3aa: CASSLPPGGEQYF

j_gene: TRBJ2-3
abundance: .
v_gene: TRBV7-2
d_gene: .
CDR3nt: TGTGCCAGCAGCTTAAGGACGGCGGGGGCCACAGATACGCAGTATTTT
CDR3aa: CASSLRTAGATDTQYF

j_gene: TRBJ1-2
abundance: .
v_gene: TRBV11-2
d_gene: .
CDR3nt: TGTGCCAGCAGCTTAGCACAGGGCTATAACTATGGCTACACCTTC
CDR3aa: CASSLAQGYNYGYTF

j_gene: TRBJ2-6
abundance: once
v_gene: TRBV7-3
d_gene: .
CDR3nt: TGTGCCAGCAGCTTACGAGCGGTGGCATTTGGGGCCAACGTCCTGACTTTC
CDR3aa: CASSLRAVAFGANVLTF

j_gene: TRBJ1-2
abundance: once
v_gene: TRBV7-9
d_gene: .
CDR3nt: TGTGCCAGCAGCTTAATTGGAGCAGCCCTATATGGCTACACCTTC
CDR3aa: CASSLIGAALYGYTF

j_gene: TRBJ2-5
abundance: .
v_gene: TRBV7-9
d_gene: .
CDR3nt: TGTGCCAGCAGCCCAAGATCATTCCAAGAGACCCAGTACTTC
CDR3aa: CASSPRSFQETQYF

j_gene: TRBJ2-1
abundance: .
v_gene: TRBV9
d_gene: TRBD2
CDR3nt: TGTGCCAGCAGCGTAGACCCCGGGACTAGCGGGCCCTCCTACAATGAGCAGTTCTTC
CDR3aa: CASSVDPGTSGPSYNEQFF

j_gene: TRBJ2-1
abundance: .
v_gene: TRBV4-3
d_gene: .
CDR3nt: TGCGCCAGCAGCCAAGTCAACAGGGGACTAACAAATGAGCAGTTCTTC
CDR3aa: CASSQVNRGLTNEQFF

j_gene: TRBJ2-7
abundance: .
v_gene: TRBV7-2
d_gene: TRBD2
CDR3nt: TGTGCCAGCAGCTACATTGGACTAGCGGGAGACGAGCAGTACTTC
CDR3aa: CASSYIGLAGDEQYF

j_gene: TRBJ1-1
abundance: .
v_gene: TRBV29-1
d_gene: .
CDR3nt: TGCAGCGTAATCAGTGGGAACACTGAAGCTTTCTTT
CDR3aa: CSVISGNTEAFF

j_gene: TRBJ1-5
abundance: .
v_gene: TRBV4-3
d_gene: TRBD1
CDR3nt: TGCGCCAGCAGCCAAGATTGGGGGACAGGGCAAGGGATCAATCAGCCCCAGCATTTT
CDR3aa: CASSQDWGTGQGINQPQHF

j_gene: TRBJ1-1
abundance: .
v_gene: TRBV21-1
d_gene: .
CDR3nt: TGTGCCAGCAGACCACAGGGCACTGAAGCTTTCTTT
CDR3aa: CASRPQGTEAFF

j_gene: TRBJ1-4
abundance: once
v_gene: TRBV28
d_gene: .
CDR3nt: TGTGCCAGCAGGAGTAATGAAAAACTGTTTTTT
CDR3aa: CASRSNEKLFF

j_gene: TRBJ1-2
abundance: .
v_gene: TRBV19
d_gene: .
CDR3nt: TGTCTGACGGGAGACTATGGCTACACCTTC
CDR3aa: CLTGDYGYTF

j_gene: TRBJ2-7
abundance: .
v_gene: TRBV5-8
d_gene: .
CDR3nt: TGTGCCAGCAGCGGCTCGGAGGGGGCCTACGAGCAGTACTTC
CDR3aa: CASSGSEGAYEQYF